This T cell receptor beta chain was profiled in a study of CXCR3-negative and CXCR3-positive naive CD8 T cells. All TRB cDNA libraries came from 5' RACE performed with UMI labels. Each CDR3 protein gets one entry in TCRdb, which reprocessed the 5' RACE reads and gives no DNA. Its listing shows some 130,000 distinct CDR3 sequences. This CDR3 contains 13 residues. Germline CDR1 and CDR2: DFQATT and SNEGSKA (reference sequence). The origin of this receptor is a human donor in good health. Some clones in this sample may be carry-over from other donors' samples. The rearrangement links TRBV20-1 to TRBJ2-7. Sequencing was done on a sample of naive CXCR3- CD8+ T cells from blood. Subset noted: CD45RO-CCR7+CD27+CD95- naive CD8+ T cells lacking CXCR3 (TNR3-). The CDR3 region is CSARDVGFAEQYF.